This T cell receptor (beta chain) was captured by sequencing in a study of shared clonotypes between healthy human individuals. Regarding the study as a whole: On the whole, naive subsets had larger estimated richness than memory subsets had. Limitation of the genetic and exposure-history diversity represented came from the few donors.

This clone was seen repeatedly, ten times or more. As yet, its antigen is unknown. Only Caucasian adults living in Nashville, Tennessee made up the donor group. The CD4+ fraction was divided into a CD45RA+ naive subset and a CD45RA-negative memory subset. This CDR3 is 14 amino acids long. Using immunoSEQ multiplex PCR, the repertoire was profiled, and TCRdb retains in-frame clones only, with some absent. The sample lists roughly 640,000 clones; around 74% were seen once. Sequenced material: memory CD4+ T cells sorted from blood. Sample subset: CD45RA-negative fraction. This chain uses TRBV21-1 with TRBJ1-3. TRBV21-1 is recorded as a pseudogene. The TCR was taken from a woman in her 30s in good health. The DNA of the CDR3 is TGTGCCAGCAGCAACCCGAGCTCTGGAAACACCATATATTTT. Its protein product is CASSNPSSGNTIYF.